These 17 T cell receptor beta chains share one sample of origin, sequenced in a study of cytotoxic CD8 clonotypes in ibrutinib-treated CLL. The method was immunoSEQ multiplex PCR; TCRdb's version includes in-frame clones alone and lacks a portion of them. The sample consists of around 310,000 clones, around four fifths of them appearing once. The specimen was PBMCs, collected before ibrutinib treatment. The receptors derive from a human donor with chronic lymphocytic leukemia.

The V call is TRBV9, the J call TRBJ2-7; 9 bases are a match to TRBD1. The CDR3 is made up of 16 amino acids. The V segment lost 1 base and the J segment 2 bases; nucleotides outside the gene matches: 7. The germline V gene encodes CDR1 SGDLS and CDR2 YYNGEE. CDR3 coding DNA: TGTGCCAGCAGCGTAATTTCGACAGGGGGTCCCTACGAGCAGTACTTC. It is translated as CASSVISTGGPYEQYF. The full variable domain, completed using reference TRBV9 and TRBJ2-7, is DSGVTQTPKHLITATGQRVTLRCSPRSGDLSVYWYQQSLDQGLQFLIQYYNGEERAKGNILERFSAQQFPDLHSELNLSSLELGDSALYFCASSVISTGGPYEQYFGPGTRLTVT.

This clone was seen only once. The CDR3 spells CASKQGLYPGNTIYF. The CDR3 coding sequence is TGTGCCTCGAAACAGGGGTTATATCCCGGAAACACCATATATTTT. V and J are TRBV30 and TRBJ1-3; 7 positions agree with TRBD1. The CDR3 is made up of 15 amino acids. With 7 bases clipped from V and 4 bases from J, the junction kept 13 bases outside the gene matches. CDR1 and CDR2 from the germline V gene are GTSNPN and SVGIG (reference sequence).

This chain joins TRBV9 and TRBJ2-7; 7 bases fit TRBD2. The CDR3 contains 15 residues. CDR1 is SGDLS, CDR2 YYNGEE, per germline. Trimming at V came to 2 bases and at J to 2 bases, leaving 7 bases not matched to a gene. The CDR3 DNA reads TGTGCCAGCAGCGTTGGGGACTATTCAACCTACGAGCAGTACTTC. Translated, it gives CASSVGDYSTYEQYF.

The chain is built from TRBV7-3 and TRBJ2-7; the D gene is possibly TRBD2 (5 bases). V was clipped by 5 bases and J by 1 base, with 12 bases between them. The V gene's germline CDR1 is SGHTA and CDR2 FQGTGA. The CDR3 length is 14 residues. This CDR3 is CASSPSGGSYEQYF. In DNA, the CDR3 is TGTGCCAGCAGCCCAAGCGGCGGATCCTACGAGCAGTACTTC. The full variable domain, with the rest looked up from reference TRBV7-3 and TRBJ2-7, is GAGVSQTPSNKVTEKGKYVELRCDPISGHTALYWYRQSLGQGPEFLIYFQGTGAADDSGLPNDRFFAVRPEGSVSTLKIQRTERGDSAVYLCASSPSGGSYEQYFGPGTRLTVT.

V usage is TRBV15 and J usage is TRBJ2-7; 9 positions match TRBD2. The length of the CDR3 is 15 residues. V was pared by 2 bases and J by 2 bases, with 4 bases of the junction left unmatched. CDR1 and CDR2 (germline): LNHNV, YYDKDF (reference sequence). CDR3 DNA: TGTGCCACCAGCAGATCGACTAGCGGAGCCTACGAGCAGTACTTC. Translated: CATSRSTSGAYEQYF.

This clone has just one count. The chain combines TRBV4-3 with TRBJ2-3, with D unclear. Trimming shortened V by 5 bases and J by 4 bases, and 16 bases separated the two germline ends. Germline CDR1 is LGHNA and CDR2 is YSLEER. This CDR3 region has 15 residues. CDR3 loop: CASSIDFWKSDTQYF. CDR3 nucleotide sequence: TGCGCCAGCAGCATAGACTTCTGGAAGTCAGATACGCAGTATTTT.

This chain links TRBV16 with TRBJ2-7; D is perhaps TRBD2 (6 bases). The length of the CDR3 is 13 residues. V lost 0 bases, J lost 6 bases, and 9 bases lay in between. The V gene's germline CDR1 is KGHSY and CDR2 FQNENV. The CDR3 DNA sequence: TGTGCCAGCAGCCAATCTCCCGGGGGCGAGCAGTACTTC. Translated: CASSQSPGGEQYF.

The rearrangement links TRBV5-1 to TRBJ2-7, with D unresolved. Germline assignment: CDR1 SGHRS and CDR2 YFSETQ. There are 15 residues in the CDR3. V lost 2 bases to trimming and J lost 2 bases, with 14 bases between them. The CDR3: CASSFRTGNTYEQYF. The CDR3 nucleotides are TGCGCCAGCAGCTTCCGCACCGGTAATACCTACGAGCAGTACTTC. The full variable domain, rest sourced from reference TRBV5-1 and TRBJ2-7, is KAGVTQTPRYLIKTRGQQVTLSCSPISGHRSVSWYQQTPGQGLQFLFEYFSETQRNKGNFPGRFSGRQFSNSRSEMNVSTLELGDSALYLCASSFRTGNTYEQYFGPGTRLTVT.

This rearrangement joins TRBV27 to TRBJ2-7, with D perhaps matching TRBD1 or TRBD2 (8 bases each). The germline gives CDR1 MNHEY, CDR2 SMNVEV (reference sequence). Trimming shortened V by 5 bases and J by 3 bases, and 20 bases separated the two germline ends. The CDR3 has 16 residues. Here the CDR3 reads CASSQGAGGGGYEQYF. The CDR3 DNA reads as TGTGCCAGCAGTCAGGGGGCGGGAGGTGGGGGCTACGAGCAGTACTTC.

This clone appeared a few times. This specimen includes other DNA sequences encoding the same CDR3. V usage is TRBV9 and J usage is TRBJ2-7, with no clear D. The CDR3 is 13 amino acids. Germline CDR1 SGDLS, CDR2 YYNGEE. V shed 0 bases and J shed 0 bases, with 4 bases lying between them. The CDR3 DNA sequence: TGTGCCAGCAGCGTAGGAAGCTCCTACGAGCAGTACTTC. As protein: CASSVGSSYEQYF.

This clone was detected once. The chain employs TRBV4-1 and TRBJ2-7; 11 bases map to TRBD2. The CDR3 spans 15 residues. V was clipped by 4 bases and J by 0 bases; unmatched bases: 2. In germline, CDR1 is MGHRA, CDR2 YSYEKL. The CDR3 region has the DNA TGCGCCAGCAGCCCCCTAGCGGGAGGCTCCTACGAGCAGTACTTC. This encodes CASSPLAGGSYEQYF.

The chain recombines TRBV5-4 with TRBJ2-7; 9 positions agree with TRBD1. V dropped 0 bases and J dropped 7; count of bases not matched to a gene: 11. Per the germline V gene, CDR1 is SGHNT and CDR2 is YYREEE (reference sequence). The CDR3 runs 16 residues. Here the CDR3 reads CASSLAPGTGSKEQYF. As DNA, the CDR3 is TGTGCCAGCAGCTTGGCGCCCGGGACAGGGTCTAAAGAGCAGTACTTC.

J is TRBJ2-6 and V is TRBV7-8, with D unclear. Trimming pared 1 base from V and 2 bases from J, leaving 15 bases between. The CDR3 consists of 18 residues. Germline loops: CDR1 SGHVS, CDR2 FQNEAQ. Here the CDR3 reads CASSLGVIGVAGANVLTF. As DNA, the CDR3 is TGTGCCAGCAGCTTAGGGGTCATTGGCGTAGCTGGGGCCAACGTCCTGACTTTC.

The V and J genes are TRBV6-5 and TRBJ2-4; TRBD1 aligns across 7 bases. The CDR3 extends over 14 amino acids. The V gene's germline CDR1 is MNHEY and CDR2 SVGAGI. J was trimmed by 1 base and V by 8 bases; bases with no gene match: 5. In DNA form, the CDR3 reads TGTGCCAGCGCCACAGGGGTTGCCAAAAACATTCAGTACTTC. It encodes CASATGVAKNIQYF.

The chain joins TRBV4-3 to TRBJ2-5; 8 bases line up with TRBD2. CDR1 and CDR2 (germline): LGHNA, YSLEER. V was clipped by 0 bases and J by 5 bases; unmatched bases: 17. The CDR3 has 19 residues. DNA of the CDR3: TGCGCCAGCAGCCAAGAGGCGGGGAGCGGGAGAGGATTTTGGGAGACCCAGTACTTC. Protein sequence: CASSQEAGSGRGFWETQYF.

This chain connects TRBV11-2 to TRBJ2-2; D remains ambiguous. Germline V gene lookup returns CDR1 SGHAT and CDR2 FQNNGV. With 0 bases removed from V and 2 bases from J, the gap between germline ends came to 10 bases. The length of the CDR3 is 16 residues. The CDR3 loop reads CASSLDRLGNTGELFF. The CDR3, as DNA: TGTGCCAGCAGCTTAGATCGATTAGGTAACACCGGGGAGCTGTTTTTT.

This clone appeared a single time. This chain joins TRBV13 and TRBJ1-4; D not resolved. The ends were cut back, 5 bases at V and 7 bases at J, with 14 bases in the middle. Germline-derived CDR1 and CDR2 are PRHDT and FYEKMQ (reference sequence). CDR3 length equals 14 residues. CDR3 protein: CASSDEAEREKLFF. Written as DNA, the CDR3 is TGTGCCAGCAGCGACGAGGCCGAACGTGAAAAACTGTTTTTT.